These T cell receptor beta chains were read from a single sample in a study of cytomegalovirus exposure and HLA in healthy donors. Here immunoSEQ multiplex PCR was the method, and the copy in TCRdb shows in-frame clones only, minus some. The table has about 150,000 clones, 65% to 85% seen once. The sequenced material came from PBMCs. These receptors were obtained from a man aged 18 to 30 in good health and CMV-seronegative. The CDR3 runs from the conserved cysteine through the conserved F or W. A D gene is named only where the DNA matches it firmly. Clone size is given for some rows only: seen once, a few or many times, or a class if the clone is expanded.

D	V	size	J	CDR3	DNA
TRBD2	TRBV2	.	TRBJ2-2	CASSEGLAGWINTGELFF	TGTGCCAGCAGCGAGGGACTAGCGGGATGGATAAACACCGGGGAGCTGTTTTTT
TRBD2	TRBV10-1	.	TRBJ2-3	CASRSAGGTDTQYF	TGCGCCAGCAGGTCCGCGGGGGGCACAGATACGCAGTATTTT
.	TRBV7-9	once	TRBJ2-2	CASSQGMNTGELFF	TGTGCCAGCAGCCAGGGGATGAACACCGGGGAGCTGTTTTTT
.	TRBV6-5	few	TRBJ2-1	CASSYGTGLYYNEQFF	TGTGCCAGCAGTTATGGGACTGGACTCTACTACAATGAGCAGTTCTTC
.	TRBV6-4	.	TRBJ1-5	CASSDSGKNSNQPQHF	TGTGCCAGCAGTGACTCCGGGAAAAATAGCAATCAGCCCCAGCATTTT
.	TRBV6-4	.	TRBJ2-1	CASSGPGGATQFF	TGTGCCAGCAGTGGCCCGGGTGGGGCCACGCAGTTCTTC
.	TRBV6-5	.	TRBJ1-1	CASMGAERTEAFF	TGTGCCAGCATGGGGGCCGAACGGACTGAAGCTTTCTTT
.	TRBV19	.	TRBJ2-5	CASGTGSQETQYF	TGTGCCAGTGGTACGGGGAGCCAAGAGACCCAGTACTTC
TRBD2	TRBV6-4	.	TRBJ2-3	CASRGLAGGTDTQYF	TGTGCCAGCAGAGGACTAGCGGGGGGCACAGATACGCAGTATTTT
.	TRBV7-9	.	TRBJ2-3	CASSLGDKASDTQYF	TGTGCCAGCAGCTTAGGGGACAAAGCCTCAGATACGCAGTATTTT
TRBD2	TRBV7-3	.	TRBJ2-7	CASSAGGGSYEQYF	TGTGCCAGCAGCGCGGGAGGGGGCTCCTACGAGCAGTACTTC
.	TRBV19	.	TRBJ2-5	CASSIQETQYF	TGTGCCAGTAGTATCCAGGAGACCCAGTACTTC
.	TRBV4-1	once	TRBJ2-6	CASSRVAGQYSGANGLTF	TGCGCCAGCAGCCGAGTGGCGGGACAGTACTCTGGGGCCAACGGCCTGACTTTC
TRBD1	TRBV6-5	.	TRBJ1-2	CASSPEGAVGYTF	TGTGCCAGCAGTCCAGAGGGGGCTGTCGGCTACACCTTC
TRBD1	TRBV28	.	TRBJ2-3	CASSWDRSTDTQYF	TGTGCCAGCAGTTGGGACAGGAGCACAGATACGCAGTATTTT
.	TRBV5-8	.	TRBJ1-2	CASIRPRANYGYTF	TGTGCCAGCATCCGGCCCCGGGCTAACTATGGCTACACCTTC
.	TRBV9	.	TRBJ1-5	CASSSGGPMSNQPQHF	TGTGCCAGCAGCTCCGGGGGACCGATGAGCAATCAGCCCCAGCATTTT
TRBD2	TRBV19	.	TRBJ2-1	CASSIPLSGTNEQFF	TGTGCCAGTAGTATACCCCTCAGCGGGACCAATGAGCAGTTCTTC
.	TRBV7-2	few	TRBJ2-1	CASSLRYNEQFF	TGTGCCAGCAGCCTAAGATACAATGAGCAGTTCTTC
.	TRBV6-5	.	TRBJ2-5	CASSPQGLQETQYF	TGTGCCAGCAGTCCCCAGGGACTCCAAGAGACCCAGTACTTC
TRBD1	TRBV7-3	few	TRBJ2-5	CASSRGTGGRETQYF	TGTGCCAGCAGCCGCGGGACAGGGGGCCGGGAGACCCAGTACTTC
.	TRBV7-6	.	TRBJ2-6	CASSRDGGLTF	TGTGCCAGCAGCCGAGACGGCGGCCTGACTTTC
TRBD2	TRBV4-1	few	TRBJ2-1	CASSQEALAGPYNEQFF	TGCGCCAGCAGCCAAGAGGCGCTAGCGGGGCCCTACAATGAGCAGTTCTTC
.	TRBV11-2	many	TRBJ1-2	CASSLAMDTHGYTF	TGTGCCAGCAGCTTAGCGATGGACACCCATGGCTACACCTTC
.	TRBV5-6	.	TRBJ1-5	CASSLALRENQPQHF	TGTGCCAGCAGCTTGGCCTTGAGGGAGAATCAGCCCCAGCATTTT
.	TRBV29-1	.	TRBJ1-2	CSVESGRVYGYTF	TGCAGCGTTGAGTCGGGCAGGGTCTATGGCTACACCTTC
.	TRBV5-1	.	TRBJ2-3	CASSFDRNTDTQYF	TGCGCCAGCAGCTTTGACAGGAACACAGATACGCAGTATTTT
TRBD1	TRBV6-1	few	TRBJ1-5	CASSELRQGSFRMSNQPQHF	TGTGCCAGCAGTGAACTAAGACAGGGAAGTTTTCGTATGAGCAATCAGCCCCAGCATTTT
.	TRBV7-2	.	TRBJ1-2	CASSLAQQSYGYTF	TGTGCCAGCAGCTTAGCGCAACAGTCCTATGGCTACACCTTC
TRBD1	TRBV13	.	TRBJ1-2	CASSSWAGQGSNGYTF	TGTGCCAGCAGCTCCTGGGCGGGACAGGGGAGCAATGGCTACACCTTC
TRBD2	TRBV4-3	few	TRBJ2-1	CASSQGSSGDYNEQFF	TGCGCCAGCAGCCAAGGAAGTAGCGGGGACTACAATGAGCAGTTCTTC
TRBD1	TRBV5-1	.	TRBJ2-2	CASGGQGGGELFF	TGCGCCAGCGGCGGACAGGGGGGCGGGGAGCTGTTTTTT
TRBD1	TRBV7-6	few	TRBJ1-4	CASSLVGTGNEKLFF	TGTGCCAGCAGCTTAGTGGGGACAGGGAATGAAAAACTGTTTTTT
TRBD1	TRBV19	.	TRBJ2-3	CASSIGTGASTDTQYF	TGTGCCAGTAGTATCGGGACAGGGGCGAGCACAGATACGCAGTATTTT
TRBD2	TRBV5-1	.	TRBJ2-3	CASSLSSGGITDTQYF	TGCGCCAGCAGCTTGAGTAGCGGGGGGATCACAGATACGCAGTATTTT
.	TRBV5-8	.	TRBJ1-5	CASSLLGESNQPQHF	TGTGCCAGCAGCTTACTAGGAGAAAGCAATCAGCCCCAGCATTTT
TRBD1	TRBV13	.	TRBJ1-4	CASSSDREDEKLFF	TGTGCCAGCAGCTCGGACAGGGAGGATGAAAAACTGTTTTTT
.	TRBV6-5	.	TRBJ1-2	CASSYRGRTYGYTF	TGTGCCAGCAGTTACAGGGGCAGGACCTATGGCTACACTTTC
TRBD1	TRBV18	.	TRBJ1-2	CASSPRDRLGGYTF	TGTGCCAGCTCACCAAGGGACAGGTTGGGCGGCTACACCTTC
.	TRBV7-9	once	TRBJ2-7	CASSLVTGEQYF	TGTGCCAGCAGCTTAGTCACGGGCGAGCAGTACTTC
.	TRBV15	.	TRBJ2-5	CATSRVRSRGWETQYF	TGTGCCACCAGCAGAGTCCGGTCCCGGGGATGGGAGACCCAGTACTTC